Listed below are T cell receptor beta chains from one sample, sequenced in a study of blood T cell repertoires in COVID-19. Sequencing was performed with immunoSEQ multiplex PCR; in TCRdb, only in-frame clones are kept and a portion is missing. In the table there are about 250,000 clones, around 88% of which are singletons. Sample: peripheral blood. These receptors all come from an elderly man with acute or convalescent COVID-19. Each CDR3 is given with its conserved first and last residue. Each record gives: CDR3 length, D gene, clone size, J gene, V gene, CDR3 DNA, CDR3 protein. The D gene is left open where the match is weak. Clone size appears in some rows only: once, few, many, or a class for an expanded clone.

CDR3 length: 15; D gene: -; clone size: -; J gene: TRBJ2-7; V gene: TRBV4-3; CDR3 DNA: TGCGCCAGCAGCCAAGAAGGAGGAGCTTACTACGAGCAGTACTTC; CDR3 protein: CASSQEGGAYYEQYF
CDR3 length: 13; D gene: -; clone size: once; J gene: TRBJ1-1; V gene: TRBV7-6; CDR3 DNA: TGTGCCAGCAGCTTAGGGACAAACACTGAAGCTTTCTTT; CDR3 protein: CASSLGTNTEAFF
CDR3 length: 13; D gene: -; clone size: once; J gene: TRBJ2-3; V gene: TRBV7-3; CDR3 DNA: TGTGCCAGCAGCTTAGACTACACAGATACGCAGTATTTT; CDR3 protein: CASSLDYTDTQYF
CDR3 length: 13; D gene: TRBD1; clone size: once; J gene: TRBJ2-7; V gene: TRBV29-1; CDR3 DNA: TGCAGCGTTGAAGAAGCAGGGGGTACCGAGCAGTACTTC; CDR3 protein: CSVEEAGGTEQYF
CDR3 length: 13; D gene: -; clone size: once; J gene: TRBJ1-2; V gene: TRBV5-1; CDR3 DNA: TGCGCCAGCAGCTTGGATGGCGGAGGCGGCTACACCTTC; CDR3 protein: CASSLDGGGGYTF
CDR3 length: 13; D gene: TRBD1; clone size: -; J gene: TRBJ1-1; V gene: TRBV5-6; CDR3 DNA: TGTGCCAGCAGCCGGGACAGGAACACTGAAGCTTTCTTT; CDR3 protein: CASSRDRNTEAFF
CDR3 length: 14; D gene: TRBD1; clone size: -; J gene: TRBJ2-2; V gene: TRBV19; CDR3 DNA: TGTGCCAGTAGTGGGGGACAGATCGCCGGGGAGCTGTTTTTT; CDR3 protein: CASSGGQIAGELFF
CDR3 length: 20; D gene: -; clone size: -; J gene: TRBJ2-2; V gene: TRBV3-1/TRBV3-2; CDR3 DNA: TGTGCCAGCAGCCAAGTAAAGATTGGAGGGCCCCCAGAACACCGTTGGGAGCTGTTTTTT; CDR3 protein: CASSQVKIGGPPEHRWELFF
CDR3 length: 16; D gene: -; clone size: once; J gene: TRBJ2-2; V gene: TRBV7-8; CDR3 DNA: TGTGCCAGCAGCTTAGAACAGATTCTCGTGACCGGGGAGCTGTTTTTT; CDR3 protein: CASSLEQILVTGELFF
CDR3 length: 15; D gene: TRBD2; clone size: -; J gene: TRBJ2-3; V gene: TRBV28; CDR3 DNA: TGTGCCAGCAGCTATAGCGGGAGTGGGACAGATACGCAGTATTTT; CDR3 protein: CASSYSGSGTDTQYF
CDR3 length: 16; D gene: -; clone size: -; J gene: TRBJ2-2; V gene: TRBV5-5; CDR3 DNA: TGTGCCAGCAGCTTCGAACGCCCTACGAACACCGGGGAGCTGTTTTTT; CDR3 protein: CASSFERPTNTGELFF
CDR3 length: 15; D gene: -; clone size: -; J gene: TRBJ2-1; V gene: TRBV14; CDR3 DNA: TGTGCCAGCAGCCAAGTAGCGAGATACTACAATGAGCAGTTCTTC; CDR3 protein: CASSQVARYYNEQFF
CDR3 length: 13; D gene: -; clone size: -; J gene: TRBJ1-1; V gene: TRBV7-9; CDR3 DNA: TGTGCCAGCAGCTCCTCAGGTGGCGATGAAGCTTTCTTT; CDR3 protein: CASSSSGGDEAFF
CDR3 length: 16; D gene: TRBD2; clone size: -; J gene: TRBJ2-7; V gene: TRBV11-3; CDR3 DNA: TGTGCCAGCAGCTTAGACGGACTAGCGGGAGCGGGCGAGCAGTACTTC; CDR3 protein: CASSLDGLAGAGEQYF
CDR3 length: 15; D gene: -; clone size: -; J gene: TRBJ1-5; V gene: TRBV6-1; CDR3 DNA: TGTGCCAGCAGTGAAATTGGAGGGGGCAATCAGCCCCAGCATTTT; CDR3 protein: CASSEIGGGNQPQHF
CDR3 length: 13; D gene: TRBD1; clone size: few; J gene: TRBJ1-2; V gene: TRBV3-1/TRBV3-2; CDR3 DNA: TGTGCCAGCAGCCATGGGACAGGGGGCGCCTACACCTTC; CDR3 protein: CASSHGTGGAYTF
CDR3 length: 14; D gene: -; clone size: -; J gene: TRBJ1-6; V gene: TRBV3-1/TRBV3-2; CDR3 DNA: TGTGCCAGCAACCAGGGCAGTTATAATTCACCCCTCCACTTT; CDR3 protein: CASNQGSYNSPLHF
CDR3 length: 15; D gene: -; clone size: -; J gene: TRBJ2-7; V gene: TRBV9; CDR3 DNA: TGTGCCAGCAGCGGATCCGGGACTCCCGTAGACGAGCAGTACTTC; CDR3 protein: CASSGSGTPVDEQYF
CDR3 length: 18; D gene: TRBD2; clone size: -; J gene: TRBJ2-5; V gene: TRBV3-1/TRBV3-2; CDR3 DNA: TGTGCCAGCAGCCACCGGACTAGCGGGGGCCCGTACCAAGAGACCCAGTACTTC; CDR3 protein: CASSHRTSGGPYQETQYF
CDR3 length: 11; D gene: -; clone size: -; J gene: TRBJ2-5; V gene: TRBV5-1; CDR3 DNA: TGCGCCAGCAGCTTTTCGGAGACCCAGTACTTC; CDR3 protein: CASSFSETQYF
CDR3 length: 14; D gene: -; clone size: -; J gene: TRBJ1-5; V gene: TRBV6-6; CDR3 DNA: TGTGCCAGCAGTATTGACACGCACAATCAGCCCCAGCATTTT; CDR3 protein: CASSIDTHNQPQHF
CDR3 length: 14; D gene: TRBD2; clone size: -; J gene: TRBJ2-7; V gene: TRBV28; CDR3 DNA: TGTGCCAGCAGTTTTCCAGCGGGAAAGGGTGAGCAGTACTTC; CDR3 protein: CASSFPAGKGEQYF
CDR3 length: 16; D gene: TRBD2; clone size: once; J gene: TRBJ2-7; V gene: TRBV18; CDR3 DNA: TGTGCCAGCTCACCTTCGACTAGCGGAGGCCTCTACGAGCAGTACTTC; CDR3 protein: CASSPSTSGGLYEQYF
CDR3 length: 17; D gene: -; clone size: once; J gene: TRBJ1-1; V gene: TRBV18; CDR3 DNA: TGTGCCAGCTCACCACCCTACAGCCGAGCTATGAACACTGAAGCTTTCTTT; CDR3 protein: CASSPPYSRAMNTEAFF
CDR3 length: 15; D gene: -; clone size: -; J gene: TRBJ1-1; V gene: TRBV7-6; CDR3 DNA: TGTGCCAGCAGCCCCCAACAGGCACCGAACACTGAAGCTTTCTTT; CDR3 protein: CASSPQQAPNTEAFF
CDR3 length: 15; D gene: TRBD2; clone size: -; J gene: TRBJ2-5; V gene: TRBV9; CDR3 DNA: TGTGCCAGCAGCGGCGGGGGTAATTTAGGAGAGACCCAGTACTTC; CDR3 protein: CASSGGGNLGETQYF
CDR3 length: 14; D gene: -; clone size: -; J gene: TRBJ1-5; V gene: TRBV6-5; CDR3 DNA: TGTGCCAGCAGGAAACAGGGCAGCAATCAGCCCCAGCATTTT; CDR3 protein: CASRKQGSNQPQHF
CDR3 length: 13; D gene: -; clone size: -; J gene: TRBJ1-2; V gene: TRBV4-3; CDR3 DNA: TGCGCCAGCAGCCAGGACTGGGACTATGGCTACACCTTC; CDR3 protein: CASSQDWDYGYTF
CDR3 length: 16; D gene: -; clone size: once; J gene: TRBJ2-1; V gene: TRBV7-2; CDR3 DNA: TGTGCCAGCAGCTTAGCTAGCGGAGGACCCTACAATGAGCAGTTCTTC; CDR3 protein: CASSLASGGPYNEQFF